This T cell receptor beta chain was profiled in a study of regulatory T cells in long-lasting Graves disease. Study-wide context: The term persistent Graves' disease signified upward of 5 years on antithyroid drugs with positive TSH receptor antibodies.

Stated time point: persistent/refractory GD, antithyroid drugs over 5 years with positive TRAb. The TCR library used RNA extracted from PBMCs. From germline, CDR1 is MNHNS and CDR2 SASEGT. The CDR3 is 13 residues long. With V trimmed by 10 bases and J by 5 bases, 9 bases remained unmatched. This clonotype was seen many times. Arm-PCR of CDR3 regions and iRepertoire HTBI primers were the basis on which TCR beta libraries were built. A single record per CDR3 protein comes from TCRdb applying MiXCR to the multiplex PCR reads. The sample contains under 500,000 distinct CDR3 sequences, around 21% of which appear only once.

The TCR was taken from a female donor with Graves disease. This chain connects TRBV6-1 to TRBJ1-2; 8 bases align to TRBD1. This specimen consisted of peripheral blood mononuclear cells (PBMCs), obtained when the disease was refractory, from a patient treated with antithyroid drugs. The CDR3 region has the DNA TGTGCCATCTCCAGGGGGCGCGAATATGGCTACACCTTC. It specifies CAISRGREYGYTF.